Presented here are 19 T cell receptor beta chains from one specimen sequenced in a study of OX40 agonist ivuxolimab in advanced cancers. TCRdb keeps only in-frame clones here, not all; method: immunoSEQ multiplex PCR. The data contain under 70,000 clones, roughly 87% of them singletons. The sample consisted of CD4+ or CD8+ T cells sorted from blood, taken in a trial of the OX40 agonist ivuxolimab. Receptors originate from an adult with an advanced solid tumor such as melanoma, head and neck, liver or kidney cancer.

The rearrangement links TRBV5-1 to TRBJ2-7; a weak D match, TRBD1 (6 bases). Germline V gives CDR1 SGHRS, CDR2 YFSETQ. V gave up 4 bases and J gave up 2 bases, with 13 bases separating them. The CDR3 consists of 14 residues. The CDR3 nucleotides are TGCGCCAGCAGCGCCAGGGGTGAACCCTACGAGCAGTACTTC. Amino acids: CASSARGEPYEQYF.

J is TRBJ2-2 and V is TRBV6-5, with 7 bases fitting TRBD1. J gave up 7 bases and V 5 bases, and 10 bases lay outside the gene matches. Germline CDR1 reads MNHEY; CDR2 reads SVGAGI. CDR3 length equals 15 residues. The CDR3 DNA follows: TGTGCCAGCAGTCCCGGAAGGGGGCTTGGCGGGGAGCTGTTTTTT. Translating gives CASSPGRGLGGELFF.

This chain uses TRBV7-8 with TRBJ1-1, with a tentative D call TRBD1 (6 bases). From germline, CDR1 is SGHVS and CDR2 FQNEAQ. With 5 bases removed from V and 2 bases from J, the gap between germline ends came to 12 bases. This CDR3 has 14 residues. The CDR3 DNA reads TGTGCCAGCAGCACCCGGACAGACAACACTGAAGCTTTCTTT. It translates to CASSTRTDNTEAFF.

The CDR3 here is CASSRRDLEAANNEQFF. The CDR3 nucleotides are TGTGCCAGCAGCCGGAGGGACCTGGAGGCAGCGAACAATGAGCAGTTCTTC. This chain connects TRBV11-3 to TRBJ2-1, with a tentative D call TRBD2 (6 bases). With 5 bases removed from V and 5 bases from J, the gap between germline ends came to 22 bases. Germline V lookup: CDR1 SGHNT, CDR2 YENEEA. The CDR3 runs 17 residues.

The chain uses TRBV28 and TRBJ2-7; 7 nucleotides match TRBD2. The CDR3 has 13 residues. Germline CDR1 and CDR2: MDHEN and SYDVKM. The ends lost 9 bases at V and 3 bases at J; junction bases unmatched: 8. The CDR3, as DNA: TGTGCCAGTAGAGCGGGGTCGGTCTACGAGCAGTACTTC. It specifies CASRAGSVYEQYF.

V is TRBV10-3 and J is TRBJ1-1, with a possible D match to TRBD1 (5 bases). The CDR3 sequence is 14 residues long. The V gene's germline CDR1 is ENHRY and CDR2 SYGVKD. V was cut by 5 bases and J by 3 bases, with 13 bases left in between. CDR3 in amino acids: CAISFGTDYTEAFF. The CDR3 DNA is TGTGCCATCAGTTTCGGGACGGATTACACTGAAGCTTTCTTT.

The rearrangement links TRBV28 to TRBJ1-1, with a tentative D call TRBD1 (5 bases). Germline lookup yields CDR1 MDHEN and CDR2 SYDVKM. Deletions cut 11 bases from V and 7 bases from J, with 14 bases between. This CDR3 is built from 11 residues. The CDR3 DNA reads TGTGCCGGAAGAGGGGAGAATGAAGCTTTCTTT. Encoded protein: CAGRGENEAFF.

The J gene is TRBJ1-1, the V gene TRBV28, with D perhaps matching TRBD1 (5 bases). This CDR3 is 14 amino acids long. CDR1 is MDHEN, CDR2 SYDVKM, per germline. The ends were cut back, 8 bases at V and 0 bases at J, with 13 bases in the middle. Written as DNA, the CDR3 is TGTGCCAGCCCGGGGCGGGGATTGAACACTGAAGCTTTCTTT. Translating gives CASPGRGLNTEAFF.

The count of this clone is one. The chain links TRBV7-9 to TRBJ1-1, with a tentative D call TRBD1 (5 bases). CDR1 and CDR2 (germline): SEHNR, FQNEAQ (reference sequence). The germline V and J ends were trimmed by 5 bases and 0 bases, with 10 bases remaining between them. The CDR3 length is 14 residues. The CDR3 sequence: CASSPGRMNTEAFF. For the CDR3, the DNA is TGTGCCAGCAGCCCGGGACGGATGAACACTGAAGCTTTCTTT.

V usage is TRBV2 and J usage is TRBJ2-2, with a weak D call TRBD1 (6 bases). Germline V gene data show CDR1 as SNHLY and CDR2 as FYNNEI. Trimming left V 4 bases short and J 0 bases short, with 12 bases between. The CDR3 loop spans 16 amino acids. In nucleotides, the CDR3 is TGTGCCAGCAGTGGGCAGGGGCCCTCGAACACCGGGGAGCTGTTTTTT. This gives the protein CASSGQGPSNTGELFF.

The chain is built from TRBV5-4 and TRBJ2-3, with D possibly TRBD1 on 6 matching bases. The length of the CDR3 is 16 residues. Trimming left V 0 bases short and J 0 bases short, with 11 bases between. Germline V gives CDR1 SGHNT, CDR2 YYREEE (reference sequence). CDR3 residues: CASSLVDRVSTDTQYF. CDR3 bases: TGTGCCAGCAGCTTGGTGGACAGAGTTAGCACAGATACGCAGTATTTT.

The chain recombines TRBV5-1 with TRBJ2-7; D may correspond to TRBD1 or TRBD2 (5 bases each). The germline gives CDR1 SGHRS, CDR2 YFSETQ. V was clipped by 0 bases and J by 12 bases, with 16 bases between them. This CDR3 has 13 amino acids. CDR3 loop: CASSLDPGAGWYF. In DNA form, the CDR3 reads TGCGCCAGCAGCTTGGATCCCGGGGCAGGGTGGTACTTC.

This chain links TRBV14 with TRBJ2-5; 9 bases line up with TRBD1. The DNA end favors TRBJ2-7, so the J call may be wrong. Per germline, CDR1 SGHDN and CDR2 FVKESK. This CDR3 contains 16 residues. This chain's CDR3 is CASSPWPGQGRDEQYF. Written as DNA, the CDR3 is TGTGCCAGCAGCCCCTGGCCGGGACAGGGAAGAGACGAGCAGTACTTC.

The chain joins TRBV5-1 to TRBJ2-2, with TRBD2 matching over 12 bases. The CDR3 loop spans 19 amino acids. Germline V gene sequence: CDR1 SGHRS, CDR2 YFSETQ. J was trimmed by 2 bases and V by 6 bases; bases with no gene match: 14. DNA of the CDR3: TGCGCCAGCACCAACCCGCGGACTAGCGGGGTGATTAACACCGGGGAGCTGTTTTTT. Translation: CASTNPRTSGVINTGELFF. Full variable domain (rest looked up from reference TRBV5-1 and TRBJ2-2): KAGVTQTPRYLIKTRGQQVTLSCSPISGHRSVSWYQQTPGQGLQFLFEYFSETQRNKGNFPGRFSGRQFSNSRSEMNVSTLELGDSALYLCASTNPRTSGVINTGELFFGEGSRLTVL.

V gene TRBV2 combines with J gene TRBJ2-3; 8 bases agree with TRBD1. Unmatched junction bases numbered 9, after V lost 1 base and J lost 3 bases. The CDR3 spans 17 residues. The germline CDR1 and CDR2 sequences are SNHLY and FYNNEI. This CDR3 reads CASSEVTLGQGTDTQYF. CDR3 nucleotides: TGTGCCAGCAGTGAAGTTACATTAGGACAGGGAACAGATACGCAGTATTTT.

The CDR3 is CASTLLSGSRTGELFF. In DNA form, the CDR3 reads TGTGCCAGCACCCTACTTAGCGGGAGCCGCACCGGGGAGCTGTTTTTT. The V call is TRBV7-2, the J call TRBJ2-2; 9 bases are a match to TRBD2. There are 16 residues in the CDR3. Germline V gene sequence: CDR1 SGHTA, CDR2 FQGNSA. Trimming removed 7 bases from V and 4 bases from J; junction bases left unmatched: 10.

About this clone itself: One end of the junction does not line up with germline, which may come from a read error. J is TRBJ1-5 and V is TRBV2; 8 bases are shared with TRBD1. Germline loops: CDR1 SNHLY, CDR2 FYNNEI. The CDR3 has 15 amino acids. The CDR3 is CASREGQGSNQPQHF. The CDR3, as DNA: TGTGCCAGCAGAGAAGGACAGGGCAGCAATCAGCCCCAGCATTTT.

The chain combines TRBV7-8 with TRBJ2-7, with D possibly being TRBD2 (6 bases). The ends were cut back, 2 bases at V and 1 base at J, with 9 bases in the middle. The CDR3 spans 14 residues. CDR1 and CDR2 from the germline V gene are SGHVS and FQNEAQ. CDR3 sequence: CASSLRDSSYEQYF. In DNA, the CDR3 is TGTGCCAGCAGCTTACGGGACTCATCCTACGAGCAGTACTTC.

This clone appeared once. The rearrangement links TRBV6-5 to TRBJ2-7, with a possible D match to TRBD2 (5 bases). Germline CDR1 is MNHEY and CDR2 is SVGAGI. V was trimmed by 7 bases and J by 3 bases, leaving 19 bases between them. CDR3 length: 15 residues. In nucleotides, the CDR3 is TGTGCCAGCACCACCCCGGACTCTGGGGTCTACGAGCAGTACTTC. This encodes CASTTPDSGVYEQYF.